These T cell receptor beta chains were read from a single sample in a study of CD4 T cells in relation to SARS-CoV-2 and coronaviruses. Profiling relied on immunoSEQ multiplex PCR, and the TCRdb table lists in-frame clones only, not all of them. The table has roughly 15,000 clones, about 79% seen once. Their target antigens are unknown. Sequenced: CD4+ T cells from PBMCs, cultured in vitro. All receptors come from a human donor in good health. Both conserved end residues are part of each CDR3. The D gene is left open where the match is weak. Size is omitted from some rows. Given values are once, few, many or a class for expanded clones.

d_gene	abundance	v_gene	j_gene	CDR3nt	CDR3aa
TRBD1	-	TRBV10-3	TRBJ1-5	TGTGCCATCAGTGAGGGGGACAGGGGAAAACAGCCCCAGCATTTT	CAISEGDRGKQPQHF
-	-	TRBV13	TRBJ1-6	TGTGCCAGCAGCTTCTCCCCACGACAGGTCTCTAATTCACCCCTCCACTTT	CASSFSPRQVSNSPLHF
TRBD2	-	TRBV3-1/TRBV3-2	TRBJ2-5	TGTGCCAGCAGCCCCCTGTCGGAGCGGGGGGACCAGGGAGAGACCCAGTACTTC	CASSPLSERGDQGETQYF
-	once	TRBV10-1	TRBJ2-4	TGCGCCAGCAGTACAGGGCCGAGGGGCCAAAACATTCAGTACTTC	CASSTGPRGQNIQYF
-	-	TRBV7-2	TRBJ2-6	TGTGCCAGCAGCCTACGGGGCGCCTCCTCTGGGGCCAACGTCCTGACTTTC	CASSLRGASSGANVLTF
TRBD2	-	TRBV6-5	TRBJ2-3	TGTGCCAGCAGTTACTGGGGACTAAACACAGATACGCAGTATTTT	CASSYWGLNTDTQYF
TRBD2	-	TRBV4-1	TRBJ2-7	TGCGCCAGCAGCCAGAGGGGTGGACTAGCGGGGAGCTACTACGAGCAATACTTC	CASSQRGGLAGSYYEQYF
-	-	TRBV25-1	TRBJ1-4	TGTGCCAGCAGTGACCGGACAAGGGCTGGGGAAAAACTGTTTTTT	CASSDRTRAGEKLFF
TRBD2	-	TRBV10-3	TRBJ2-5	TGTGCCATCAGCCCAGCAGGACTAGTCCAAGAGACCCAGTACTTC	CAISPAGLVQETQYF
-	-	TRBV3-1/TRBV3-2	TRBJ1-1	TGTGCCAGCAGCCAAGTAGGTCAGATTAACACTGAAGCTTTCTTT	CASSQVGQINTEAFF
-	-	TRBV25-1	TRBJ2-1	TGTGCCAGCAGTGAAAGTGGGTGGGAGCAGGAGTTCTTC	CASSESGWEQEFF
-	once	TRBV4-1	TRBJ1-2	TGCGCCAGCAGCCAAGATGATGGCGCTAACTATGGCTACACCTTC	CASSQDDGANYGYTF
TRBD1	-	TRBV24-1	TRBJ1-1	TGTGCCATCCCGGGACAGCCGAACACTGAAGCTTTCTTT	CAIPGQPNTEAFF
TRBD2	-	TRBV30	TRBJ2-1	TGTGCCTGGAGTCGACTAGCGGGAGTCAATGAGCAGTTCTTC	CAWSRLAGVNEQFF
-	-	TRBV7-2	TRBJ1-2	TGTGCCAGCAGCGCCCAAAACTATGGCTACACCTTC	CASSAQNYGYTF
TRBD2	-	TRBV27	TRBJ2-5	TGTGCCAGCAGTCCCTTCGGTGGGGGGGGAGAGACCCAGTACTTC	CASSPFGGGGETQYF
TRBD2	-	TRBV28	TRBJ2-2	TGTGCCAGCAGGATCGAGCGGGAGAGGTCCGGGGAGCTGTTTTTT	CASRIERERSGELFF
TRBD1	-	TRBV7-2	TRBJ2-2	TGTGCCAGCAGCTCCGGCAGGACAGGGATCGGGGAGCTGTTTTTT	CASSSGRTGIGELFF
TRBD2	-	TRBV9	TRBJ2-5	TGTGCCAGCAGCGTAGAGGGACTAGCGGGATGGGAGACCCAGTACTTC	CASSVEGLAGWETQYF
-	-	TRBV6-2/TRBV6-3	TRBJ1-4	TGTGCCAGCAGTTACACCGGGAGCGTTGTAGAAAAACTGTTTTTT	CASSYTGSVVEKLFF
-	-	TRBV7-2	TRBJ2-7	TGTGCCAGCAGCTCCAGGGGTTACTACGAGCAGTACTTC	CASSSRGYYEQYF
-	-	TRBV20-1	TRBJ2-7	TGCAGTGCTAGTTATCTGGGCCACTCCTACGAGCAGTACTTC	CSASYLGHSYEQYF
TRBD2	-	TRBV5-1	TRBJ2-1	TGCGCCAGCAGCCGCTTAGCGGGGGGGGACAATGAGCAGTTCTTC	CASSRLAGGDNEQFF
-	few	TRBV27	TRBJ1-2	TGTGCCAGCAGCCCAGGGTATGGCTACACCTTC	CASSPGYGYTF
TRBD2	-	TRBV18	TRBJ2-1	TGTGCCAGCTCGGGAACCAGGACTAGCGGGACCAATGAGCAGTTCTTC	CASSGTRTSGTNEQFF
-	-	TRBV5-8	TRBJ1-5	TGTGCCAGCAGCTTGGTGGGGGGGCATCAGCCCCAGCATTTT	CASSLVGGHQPQHF
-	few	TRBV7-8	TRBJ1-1	TGTGCCAGCAGCTTAGATCGGGGTCTTAGACTGAACACTGAAGCTTTCTTT	CASSLDRGLRLNTEAFF
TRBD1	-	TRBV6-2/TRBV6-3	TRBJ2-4	TGTGCCAGCAGTTACTCGGTCGGACAGGGAACCGCCCTGGGCAAAAACATTCAGTACTTC	CASSYSVGQGTALGKNIQYF
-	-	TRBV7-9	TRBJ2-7	TGTGCCAGCAGCTTAGGAGAGGGGCGGGAGCAGTACTTC	CASSLGEGREQYF
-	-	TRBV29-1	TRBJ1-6	TGCAGCGTTGCGACGGGGGATTCACCCCTCCACTTT	CSVATGDSPLHF
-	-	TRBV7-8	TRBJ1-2	TGTGCCAGCAGCCCGGACCTCCTATTGAGTGGCTACACCTTC	CASSPDLLLSGYTF
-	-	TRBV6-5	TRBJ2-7	TGTGCCAGCGCGACTGGAAGCTCCTACGAGCAGTACTTC	CASATGSSYEQYF
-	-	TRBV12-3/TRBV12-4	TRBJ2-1	TGTGCCAGCAGTTTATTAAGGGAGCAGTTCTTC	CASSLLREQFF
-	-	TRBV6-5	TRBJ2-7	TGTGCCAGCAGTTACTCGTCGACTCCCTCGCCCTACGAGCAGTACTTC	CASSYSSTPSPYEQYF
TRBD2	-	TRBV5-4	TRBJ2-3	TGTGCCAGCAGCTTGTTCGCGGGGGGGCCCAGCACAGATACGCAGTATTTT	CASSLFAGGPSTDTQYF
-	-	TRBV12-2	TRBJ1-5	TGTGCAAGTCGCCGCCGCAGCAGGGACCTTCGGGCGGCGTTCCGTCCCCAGCATTTT	CASRRRSRDLRAAFRPQHF
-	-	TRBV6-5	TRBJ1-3	TGTGCCAGCAGTTACAGCGACAGGACCGGAAACACCATATATTTT	CASSYSDRTGNTIYF
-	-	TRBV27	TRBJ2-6	TGTGCCAGCAGTTTATGGGGGTCTGGGGCCAACGTCCTGACTTTC	CASSLWGSGANVLTF
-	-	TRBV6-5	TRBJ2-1	TGTGCCGGCGGACACAATGAGCAGTTCTTC	CAGGHNEQFF
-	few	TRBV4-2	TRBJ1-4	TGTGCCAGCAGCCAAGATGGCGGGACTGAAAAACTGTTTTTT	CASSQDGGTEKLFF
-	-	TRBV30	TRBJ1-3	TGTGCCTGGAGTGTTATACGGCACTCTGGAAACACCATATATTTT	CAWSVIRHSGNTIYF
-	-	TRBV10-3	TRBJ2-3	TGTGCCATCAGTGAGGGTGGGCACGGGACAGATACGCAGTATTTT	CAISEGGHGTDTQYF
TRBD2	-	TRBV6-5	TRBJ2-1	TGTGCCAGCAGCACCCGACTAGCGGGAACCAGGGAGCAGTTCTTC	CASSTRLAGTREQFF
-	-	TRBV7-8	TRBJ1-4	TGTGCCAGCAGCTTAGTGGGTAACCTGGTTGAAAAACTGTTTTTT	CASSLVGNLVEKLFF
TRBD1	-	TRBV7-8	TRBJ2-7	TGTGCCAGCAGCTTAGATGCAGGGGGCTTAGGTCTGGGGGAGCAGTACTTC	CASSLDAGGLGLGEQYF
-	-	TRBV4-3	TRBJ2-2	TGCGCCAGCAGCCCCATAGATGACACCGGGGAGCTGTTTTTT	CASSPIDDTGELFF
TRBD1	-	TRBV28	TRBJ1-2	TGTGCCAGCAGAACAGGGACAGGGAATAACTATGGCTACACCTTC	CASRTGTGNNYGYTF
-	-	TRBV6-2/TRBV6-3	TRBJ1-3	TGTGCCAGCAGTTCAGACCTACTCTCTGGAAACACCATATATTTT	CASSSDLLSGNTIYF
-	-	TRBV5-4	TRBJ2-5	TGTGCCAGCAGCTTGGGGGCCCTAGAGGCAGAGACCCAGTACTTC	CASSLGALEAETQYF
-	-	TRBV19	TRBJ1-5	TGTGCCAGTAGTATAAGCTTCGAGGCAGGTAGGGGGTATAGCAATCAGCCCCAGCATTTT	CASSISFEAGRGYSNQPQHF
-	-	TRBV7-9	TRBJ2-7	TGTGCCAGCAGCCTTCGTAACGCCTACGAGCAGTACTTC	CASSLRNAYEQYF
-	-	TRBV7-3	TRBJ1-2	TGTGCCAGCAGCTGGGAGGGGACTCGAGGCTACACCTTC	CASSWEGTRGYTF
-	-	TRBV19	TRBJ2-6	TGTGCCAGTAGTAACCAGGGTGGTGGGGCCAACGTCCTGACTTTC	CASSNQGGGANVLTF
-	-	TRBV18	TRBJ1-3	TGTGCCAGCTCGACGGATACCTCTGGAAACACCATATATTTT	CASSTDTSGNTIYF
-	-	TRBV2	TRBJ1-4	TGTGCCAGCAGTGCGCAGGGAGAATATGAAAAACTGTTTTTT	CASSAQGEYEKLFF